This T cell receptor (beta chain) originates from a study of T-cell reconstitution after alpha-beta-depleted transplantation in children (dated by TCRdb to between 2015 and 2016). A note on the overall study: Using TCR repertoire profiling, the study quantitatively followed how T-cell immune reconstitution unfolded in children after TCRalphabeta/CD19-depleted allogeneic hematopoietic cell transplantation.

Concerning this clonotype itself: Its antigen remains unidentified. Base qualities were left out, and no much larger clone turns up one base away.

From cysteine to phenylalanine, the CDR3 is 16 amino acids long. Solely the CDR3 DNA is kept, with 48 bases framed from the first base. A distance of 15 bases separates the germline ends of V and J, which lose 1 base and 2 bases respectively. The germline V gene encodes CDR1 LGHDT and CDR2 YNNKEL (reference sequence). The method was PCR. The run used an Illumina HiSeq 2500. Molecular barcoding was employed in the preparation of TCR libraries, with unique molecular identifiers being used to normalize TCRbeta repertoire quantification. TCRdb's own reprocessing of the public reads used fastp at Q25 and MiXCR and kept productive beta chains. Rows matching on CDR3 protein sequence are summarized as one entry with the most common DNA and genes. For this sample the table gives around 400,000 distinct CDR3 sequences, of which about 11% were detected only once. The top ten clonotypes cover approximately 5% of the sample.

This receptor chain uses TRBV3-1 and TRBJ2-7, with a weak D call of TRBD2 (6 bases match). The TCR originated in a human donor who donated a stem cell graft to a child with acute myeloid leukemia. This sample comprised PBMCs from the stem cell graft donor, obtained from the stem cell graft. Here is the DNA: TGTGCCAGCAGCCAAGCCCCGGGACTTTTTCCCTACGAGCAGTACTTC. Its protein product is CASSQAPGLFPYEQYF.